This entry features one T cell receptor (beta chain) sequence. The data originate from a study of shared clonotypes between healthy human individuals. Some clones are missing from TCRdb's copy, which holds only in-frame ones; the method was immunoSEQ multiplex PCR. The data contain hundreds of thousands of clones, about 92% of them singletons. Naive CD8 cells lacked CD45RO, underwent positive selection for CCR7 and left out terminally differentiated effector memory CD45RA+ cells. V shed 3 bases and J 2 bases; nucleotides not matched to a gene: 7. Germline lookup yields CDR1 MNHEY and CDR2 SMNVEV (reference sequence). The CDR3 spans 17 residues.

The sample consisted of naive CD8+ T cells sorted from blood. The chain carries TRBV27 and TRBJ2-7; 13 bases match TRBD2. The TCR originated in a man aged 25-45 years in good health. CDR3: CASSFGGTSGTAYEQYF. The CDR3 nucleotides are TGTGCCAGCAGTTTCGGGGGGACTAGCGGGACCGCCTACGAGCAGTACTTC.